Sequencing of this T cell receptor (beta chain) was carried out in a study of OX40 agonist ivuxolimab in advanced cancers. Here immunoSEQ multiplex PCR was the method, and the copy in TCRdb shows in-frame clones only, minus some. Among 9,000 to 13,000 clones listed, less than 80% were seen once. Trimming removed 2 bases from V and 2 bases from J, with 17 bases in between. Looked up from germline, CDR1 is SGHNT and CDR2 is YYREEE (reference sequence). The CDR3 runs to 16 residues. This sequence joins TRBV5-4 and TRBJ2-7; a weak D match, TRBD2 (5 bases). Sequencing was performed on CD4+ or CD8+ T cells sorted from blood, taken in a trial of the OX40 agonist ivuxolimab. This TCR was sampled from an adult with an advanced solid tumor such as melanoma, head and neck, liver or kidney cancer. The CDR3 reads CASSLGMSGITYEQYF. For the CDR3, the DNA is TGTGCCAGCAGCTTAGGAATGTCCGGGATTACCTACGAGCAGTACTTC.